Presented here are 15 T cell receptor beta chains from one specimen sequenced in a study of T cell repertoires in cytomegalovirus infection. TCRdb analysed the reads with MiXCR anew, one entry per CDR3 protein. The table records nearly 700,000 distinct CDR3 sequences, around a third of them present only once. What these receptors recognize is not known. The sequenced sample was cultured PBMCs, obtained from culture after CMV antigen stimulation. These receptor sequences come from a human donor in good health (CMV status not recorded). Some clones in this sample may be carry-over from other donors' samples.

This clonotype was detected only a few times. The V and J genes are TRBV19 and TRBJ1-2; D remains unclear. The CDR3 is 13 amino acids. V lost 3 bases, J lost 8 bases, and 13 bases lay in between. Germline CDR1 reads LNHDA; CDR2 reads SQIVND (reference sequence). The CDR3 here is CASSITPPYGYTF. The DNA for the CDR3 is TGTGCCAGTAGTATCACGCCTCCCTACGGCTACACCTTC.

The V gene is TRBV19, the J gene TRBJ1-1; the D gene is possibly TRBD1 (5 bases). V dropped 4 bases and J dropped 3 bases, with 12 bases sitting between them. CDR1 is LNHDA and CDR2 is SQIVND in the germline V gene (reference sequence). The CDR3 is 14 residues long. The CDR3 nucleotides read TGTGCCAGTAGTACGGGGGGACTATACACTGAAGCTTTCTTT. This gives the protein CASSTGGLYTEAFF.

CDR3 coding DNA: TGCAGCGTTGCGGTTAATGCGGGGGTCGATACGCAGTATTTT. Translated: CSVAVNAGVDTQYF. The chain joins TRBV29-1 to TRBJ2-3, with 7 bases aligning to TRBD2. The CDR3 loop spans 14 amino acids. CDR1 is SQVTM, CDR2 ANQGSEA, per germline. The V and J ends lost 4 bases and 6 bases, in that order; junction bases with no gene match: 10.

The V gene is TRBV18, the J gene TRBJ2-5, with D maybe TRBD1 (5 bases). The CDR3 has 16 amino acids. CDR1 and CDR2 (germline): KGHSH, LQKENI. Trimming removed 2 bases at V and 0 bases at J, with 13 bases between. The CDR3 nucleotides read TGTGCCAGCTCACCAGTTGACAGCCCGTACCAAGAGACCCAGTACTTC. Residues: CASSPVDSPYQETQYF.

The CDR3 nucleotides read TGTGCCAGCAGCTTGTCGTGGGACAGATCCATGAACACTGAAGCTTTCTTT. This codes for CASSLSWDRSMNTEAFF. The chain links TRBV5-6 to TRBJ1-1, with 7 bases fitting TRBD1. The CDR3 is 17 residues long. The V and J ends lost 1 base and 0 bases, in that order; junction bases with no gene match: 9. Germline V gene lookup returns CDR1 SGHDT and CDR2 YYEEEE.

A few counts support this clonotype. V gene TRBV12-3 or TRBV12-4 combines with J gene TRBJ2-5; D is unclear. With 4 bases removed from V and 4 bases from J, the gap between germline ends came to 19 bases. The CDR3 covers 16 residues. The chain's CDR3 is CASSSVNGISIETQYF. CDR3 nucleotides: TGTGCCAGCAGTTCGGTGAACGGCATCAGCATAGAGACCCAGTACTTC.

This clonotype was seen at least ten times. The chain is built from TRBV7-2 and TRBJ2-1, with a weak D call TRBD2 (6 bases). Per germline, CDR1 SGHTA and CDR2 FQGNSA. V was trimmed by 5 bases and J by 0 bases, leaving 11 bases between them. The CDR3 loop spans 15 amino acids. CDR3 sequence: CASSPSESSYNEQFF. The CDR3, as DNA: TGTGCCAGCAGCCCTAGCGAGAGCTCCTACAATGAGCAGTTCTTC.

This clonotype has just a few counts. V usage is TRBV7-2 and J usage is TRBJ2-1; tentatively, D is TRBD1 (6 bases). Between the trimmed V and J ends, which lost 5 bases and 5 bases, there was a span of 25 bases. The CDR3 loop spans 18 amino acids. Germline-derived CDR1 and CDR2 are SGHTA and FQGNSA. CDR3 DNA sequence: TGTGCCAGCAGCCTTAACAGGGTTGGCCTTGGTGTCCACAATGAGCAGTTCTTC. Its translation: CASSLNRVGLGVHNEQFF.

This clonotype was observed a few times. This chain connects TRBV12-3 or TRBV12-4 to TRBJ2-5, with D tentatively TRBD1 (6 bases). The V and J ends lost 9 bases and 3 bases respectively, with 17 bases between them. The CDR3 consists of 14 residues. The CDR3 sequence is CASTNREGEETQYF. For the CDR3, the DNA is TGTGCCAGTACCAACAGGGAAGGTGAAGAGACCCAGTACTTC.

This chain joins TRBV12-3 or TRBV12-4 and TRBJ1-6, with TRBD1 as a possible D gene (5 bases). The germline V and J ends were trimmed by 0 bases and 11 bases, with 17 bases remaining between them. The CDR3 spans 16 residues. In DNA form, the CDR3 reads TGTGCCAGCAGTTTAGCGGGGGACCGCCAAGGGACACCCCTCCACTTT. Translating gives CASSLAGDRQGTPLHF.

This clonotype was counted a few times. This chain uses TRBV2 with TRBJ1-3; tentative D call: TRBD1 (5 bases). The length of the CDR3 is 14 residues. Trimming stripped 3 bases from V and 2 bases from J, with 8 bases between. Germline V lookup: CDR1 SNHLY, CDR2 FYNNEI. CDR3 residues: CASSETVTGNTIYF. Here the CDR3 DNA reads TGTGCCAGCAGTGAGACAGTTACTGGAAACACCATATATTTT.

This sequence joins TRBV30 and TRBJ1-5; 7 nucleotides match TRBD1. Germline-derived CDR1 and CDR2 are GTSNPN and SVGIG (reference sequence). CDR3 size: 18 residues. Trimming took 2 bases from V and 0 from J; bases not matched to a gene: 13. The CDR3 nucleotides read TGTGCCTGGAGTCTGGAACGGGACAGCCATTATAGCAATCAGCCCCAGCATTTT. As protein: CAWSLERDSHYSNQPQHF.

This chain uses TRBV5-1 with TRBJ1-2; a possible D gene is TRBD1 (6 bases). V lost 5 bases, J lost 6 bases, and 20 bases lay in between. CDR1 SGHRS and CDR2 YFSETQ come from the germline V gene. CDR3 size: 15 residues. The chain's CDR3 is CASSPTGTSGNGYTF. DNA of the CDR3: TGCGCCAGCAGTCCCACCGGGACAAGCGGTAATGGCTACACCTTC. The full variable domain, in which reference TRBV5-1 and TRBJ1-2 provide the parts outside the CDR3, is KAGVTQTPRYLIKTRGQQVTLSCSPISGHRSVSWYQQTPGQGLQFLFEYFSETQRNKGNFPGRFSGRQFSNSRSEMNVSTLELGDSALYLCASSPTGTSGNGYTFGSGTRLTVV.

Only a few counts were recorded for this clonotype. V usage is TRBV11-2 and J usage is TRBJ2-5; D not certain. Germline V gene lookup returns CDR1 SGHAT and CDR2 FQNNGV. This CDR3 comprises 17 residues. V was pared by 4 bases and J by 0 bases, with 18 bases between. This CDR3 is CASSSPGPGVYQETQYF. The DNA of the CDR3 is TGTGCCAGCAGCTCCCCCGGCCCTGGGGTGTACCAAGAGACCCAGTACTTC.

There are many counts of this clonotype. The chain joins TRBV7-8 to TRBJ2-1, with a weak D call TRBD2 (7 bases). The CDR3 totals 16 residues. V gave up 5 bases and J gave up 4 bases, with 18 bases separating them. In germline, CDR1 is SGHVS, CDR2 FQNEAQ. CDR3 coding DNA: TGTGCCAGCAGCATTACGCGGGGGCCACGATACAATGAGCAGTTCTTC. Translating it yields CASSITRGPRYNEQFF.